This T cell receptor (beta chain) is from a study of blood T cell repertoires in COVID-19. Study details: COVID-19 samples collected from the United States, Italy and Spain covered acute and convalescent phases. T cells, B-cell-depleted T cells, or PBMCs supplied cDNA or gDNA.

Authors' analysis steps: Estimation of nucleated cell counts was performed using reference gene primer amplification. Produced via immunoSEQ multiplex PCR; TCRdb's table is partial and in-frame only. For V, J and clone size, that table is used; D and trimming come from the DNA. The table shows under 300,000 clones, with about 83% occurring only once. The V end was cut by 3 bases, the J end by 0 bases, with 6 bases between. The germline V gene has CDR1 MNHEY and CDR2 SMNVEV (reference sequence). CDR3 length: 15 amino acids. The TCR comes from a human donor in a cohort sampled during active COVID-19. The J gene is TRBJ1-6, the V gene TRBV27; D unclear. Sequenced input: peripheral blood. The CDR3: CASSFGSSYNSPLHF. Here the CDR3 DNA reads TGTGCCAGCAGTTTTGGCAGCTCCTATAATTCACCCCTCCACTTT.